The 5 T cell receptor beta chains below were found in one sample sequenced in a study of T cells in Graves' hyperthyroidism and ophthalmopathy. Authors of the study amplified TCR beta CDR3 regions from RNA transcripts. An initial round of RT-PCR targeting the TCR CDR3 relied on the HTBI primer set. TCRdb reprocessed the multiplex PCR reads via MiXCR and lists one record per CDR3 protein. Seen here are hundreds of thousands of distinct CDR3 sequences, roughly 40% observed once, and the top ten hold approximately 8.7%. The material sequenced was blood. The receptors stem from a man younger than 30 with Graves' hyperthyroidism.

This chain links TRBV10-3 with TRBJ1-6; D ambiguous. CDR1 and CDR2 (germline): ENHRY, SYGVKD. The ends were cut back, 3 bases at V and 19 bases at J, with 16 bases in the middle. The CDR3 is 12 amino acids. The CDR3 region has the DNA TGTGCCATCAGTGACACGGCGGAGACCGCTCACTTT. Protein sequence: CAISDTAETAHF.

As regards this clonotype: The junction differs from germline at one of its ends, possibly a read error. The CDR3 is CASSEEEWPGRTGELFF. For the CDR3, the DNA is TGTGCCAGCAGCGAAGAAGAATGGCCTGGGCGGACCGGGGAGCTGTTTTTT. The J gene is TRBJ2-2, the V gene TRBV6-1; D is uncertain. Germline V gene sequence: CDR1 MNHNS, CDR2 SASEGT. The CDR3 covers 17 residues.

The chain combines TRBV7-2 with TRBJ1-3; 7 bases align to TRBD1. Germline CDR1 is SGHTA and CDR2 is FQGNSA. V shed 6 bases, J shed 4 bases, and the junction held 15 bases outside the gene matches. This CDR3 is 17 amino acids long. The CDR3 nucleotides are TGTGCCAGCAGTTCCACCACTCTGGGACAGATAGGAAACACCATATATTTT. It is translated as CASSSTTLGQIGNTIYF.

This clonotype was found many times. The chain recombines TRBV10-3 with TRBJ1-1; D is unclear. The germline V gene has CDR1 ENHRY and CDR2 SYGVKD. Trimming pared 3 bases from V and 0 bases from J, leaving 5 bases between. The CDR3 extends over 13 amino acids. As DNA, the CDR3 is TGTGCCATCAGTGACCAAATGAACACTGAAGCTTTCTTT. This gives the protein CAISDQMNTEAFF.

This rearrangement joins TRBV4-1 to TRBJ2-7; 8 nucleotides line up with TRBD1. The CDR3 runs to 14 residues. Germline lookup yields CDR1 MGHRA and CDR2 YSYEKL. V was clipped by 1 base and J by 5 bases; unmatched bases: 4. Here the CDR3 DNA reads TGCGCCAGCAGCCAAGGGACAGGGAGGCACGAGCAGTACTTC. Its protein product is CASSQGTGRHEQYF.